One sample yielded the 28 T cell receptor beta chains listed below, sequenced in a study of response to subunit inactivated influenza vaccine. Using its own MiXCR run on the RT-PCR reads, TCRdb lists one record per CDR3 protein. The sample comprises some 500,000 distinct CDR3 sequences, 10% to 15% of which are singletons, and roughly 14% rests with the top ten. This sample comprised PBMCs from blood, obtained roughly 6 weeks after vaccination. The receptors stem from a man in his fifties or sixties who received an inactivated influenza vaccine.

This clonotype came up many times. J is TRBJ1-5 and V is TRBV2; D is unclear. The germline gives CDR1 SNHLY, CDR2 FYNNEI. The ends were cut back, 2 bases at V and 2 bases at J, with 4 bases in the middle. CDR3 length equals 13 residues. In nucleotides, the CDR3 is TGTGCCAGCAGTGAACAGGGCAATCAGCCCCAGCATTTT. It codes for CASSEQGNQPQHF.

In this sample, this clonotype turned up a few times. V is TRBV27 and J is TRBJ1-4; no clear D gene. Germline CDR1 MNHEY, CDR2 SMNVEV (reference sequence). The CDR3 sequence is 17 residues long. Trimming removed 5 bases from V and 0 bases from J, with 16 bases in between. The CDR3 nucleotides read TGTGCCAGCAGTCGTGAACAGACTCTTGCAACTAATGAAAAACTGTTTTTT. It translates to CASSREQTLATNEKLFF.

This clonotype was seen a handful of times. The chain couples TRBV5-1 to TRBJ2-2, with D unclear. In germline, CDR1 is SGHRS, CDR2 YFSETQ. The V end lost 0 bases, the J end lost 0 bases, and 12 bases lay between the germline ends. The CDR3 contains 17 residues. CDR3 residues: CASSLAGVGANTGELFF. CDR3 nucleotide sequence: TGCGCCAGCAGCTTGGCCGGCGTCGGAGCGAACACCGGGGAGCTGTTTTTT.

The rearrangement links TRBV5-1 to TRBJ2-1; D gene unclear. The length of the CDR3 is 16 residues. V dropped 4 bases and J dropped 4 bases, with 18 bases sitting between them. The germline V gene encodes CDR1 SGHRS and CDR2 YFSETQ. CDR3 region: CASSITTGPPYNEQFF. The CDR3, as DNA: TGCGCCAGCAGCATAACAACCGGGCCACCTTACAATGAGCAGTTCTTC.

This chain links TRBV6-6 with TRBJ2-7; D remains ambiguous. Germline V gene sequence: CDR1 MNHNY, CDR2 SVGAGI (reference sequence). The V and J ends lost 2 bases and 3 bases respectively, with 8 bases between them. The CDR3 has 13 residues. CDR3 nucleotides: TGTGCCAGCAGTTACCCCGGGCACTACGAGCAGTACTTC. Translation: CASSYPGHYEQYF.

This clonotype has just a few counts. This rearrangement joins TRBV2 to TRBJ2-5; 7 nucleotides agree with TRBD2. The CDR3 extends over 14 amino acids. The trim removed 1 base at V and 4 bases at J, leaving 3 bases unmatched. Germline V lookup: CDR1 SNHLY, CDR2 FYNNEI. CDR3 region: CASSEVTSPETQYF. The CDR3 DNA is TGTGCCAGCAGTGAAGTGACTAGCCCAGAGACCCAGTACTTC. The full variable domain, rest sourced from reference TRBV2 and TRBJ2-5, is EPEVTQTPSHQVTQMGQEVILRCVPISNHLYFYWYRQILGQKVEFLVSFYNNEISEKSEIFDDQFSVERPDGSNFTLKIRSTKLEDSAMYFCASSEVTSPETQYFGPGTRLLVL.

J is TRBJ2-3 and V is TRBV4-1; the match to TRBD1 covers 11 bases. J was trimmed by 2 bases and V by 4 bases; bases with no gene match: 5. Germline-derived CDR1 and CDR2 are MGHRA and YSYEKL. This CDR3 comprises 16 residues. CDR3 sequence reads: CASSLGTGGNTDTQYF. DNA of the CDR3: TGCGCCAGCAGCCTCGGGACAGGGGGAAACACAGATACGCAGTATTTT.

In this sample, this clonotype turned up a few times. The chain employs TRBV20-1 and TRBJ2-3; TRBD2 is a possible D gene (6 bases). The CDR3 has 15 residues. The germline V and J ends were trimmed by 4 bases and 4 bases, with 18 bases remaining between them. CDR1 is DFQATT, CDR2 SNEGSKA, per germline (reference sequence). CDR3 in amino acids: CSAKFGGVVSDTQYF. For the CDR3, the DNA is TGCAGTGCTAAATTCGGGGGAGTGGTATCAGATACGCAGTATTTT.

A word on this clonotype: The junction differs from germline at one of its ends, possibly a read error. CDR3 loop: CASSRGSPKTGELFF. The CDR3 coding sequence is TGCGCCAGCAGCCGGGGGTCCCCGAAAACCGGGGAGCTGTTTTTT. The rearrangement uses TRBV4-3 and TRBJ2-2; D could derive from TRBD1 or TRBD2 (5 bases each). CDR3 size: 15 residues. CDR1 LGHNA and CDR2 YSLEER come from the germline V gene.

J is TRBJ2-3 and V is TRBV12-3 or TRBV12-4, with D uncertain. The CDR3 consists of 18 residues. The CDR3 loop is CTFSLGPLFAVNTDTQYF. The CDR3 DNA reads as TGTACCTTCAGTTTAGGACCCCTATTCGCGGTGAACACAGATACGCAGTATTTT.

This clonotype was seen many times. V usage is TRBV7-2 and J usage is TRBJ2-1, with 12 positions matching TRBD2. V shed 3 bases, J shed 1 base, and the junction held 4 bases outside the gene matches. Per germline, CDR1 SGHTA and CDR2 FQGNSA. CDR3 length: 17 residues. CDR3 protein: CASSFGLAGQSYNEQFF. The DNA of the CDR3 is TGTGCCAGCAGCTTTGGACTAGCGGGGCAATCCTACAATGAGCAGTTCTTC. Drawing the rest from reference TRBV7-2 and TRBJ2-1, the complete variable domain is GAGVSQSPSNKVTEKGKDVELRCDPISGHTALYWYRQSLGQGLEFLIYFQGNSAPDKSGLPSDRFSAERTGGSVSTLTIQRTQQEDSAVYLCASSFGLAGQSYNEQFFGPGTRLTVL.

This clonotype was observed a few times. The genes are TRBV4-1 and TRBJ1-5; the match to TRBD1 covers 7 bases. Trimming removed 4 bases from V and 6 bases from J; junction bases left unmatched: 15. The CDR3 covers 17 residues. Germline assignment: CDR1 MGHRA and CDR2 YSYEKL. The CDR3 protein is CASSPSPGQLAGQPQHF. The CDR3, as DNA: TGCGCCAGCAGCCCTTCACCGGGACAGTTAGCTGGTCAGCCCCAGCATTTT.

V gene TRBV20-1 combines with J gene TRBJ1-2; 8 nucleotides align to TRBD1. This CDR3 comprises 14 residues. Trimming at V came to 1 base and at J to 7 bases, leaving 8 bases not matched to a gene. Germline V gene sequence: CDR1 DFQATT, CDR2 SNEGSKA (reference sequence). The CDR3 sequence is CSARVFRGQSGYTF. The CDR3 DNA follows: TGCAGTGCTAGAGTTTTCAGGGGGCAATCTGGCTACACCTTC.

CDR3: CSVGGPGNIQYF. The CDR3 nucleotides are TGCAGCGTTGGGGGGCCAGGAAACATTCAGTACTTC. V is TRBV29-1 and J is TRBJ2-4, with D perhaps TRBD1 (6 bases). CDR3 length: 12 residues. The germline CDR1 and CDR2 sequences are SQVTM and ANQGSEA. V lost 4 bases and J 6 bases, leaving 10 bases between the germline ends. The whole variable domain, filled in from reference TRBV29-1 and TRBJ2-4, reads SAVISQKPSRDICQRGTSLTIQCQVDSQVTMMFWYRQQPGQSLTLIATANQGSEATYESGFVIDKFPISRPNLTFSTLTVSNMSPEDSSIYLCSVGGPGNIQYFGAGTRLSVL.

J is TRBJ2-4 and V is TRBV21-1; the table gives TRBD1 as D, unverified against the DNA. TRBV21-1 is recorded as a pseudogene. CDR3 length: 19 residues. CDR3 DNA: TGTGCCAGCAGCAAAAACCTGGACAGGCACGATTTAGCCAAAAACATTCAGTACTTC. It specifies CASSKNLDRHDLAKNIQYF.

This sequence joins TRBV5-6 and TRBJ2-6; TRBD2 agrees at 13 bases. The CDR3 spans 18 residues. The germline V gene encodes CDR1 SGHDT and CDR2 YYEEEE. Trimming at V came to 3 bases and at J to 4 bases, leaving 7 bases not matched to a gene. The CDR3 protein is CASSSTSGGAVGANVLTF. CDR3 DNA sequence: TGTGCCAGCAGCTCAACTAGCGGGGGGGCAGTGGGGGCCAACGTCCTGACTTTC.

The chain couples TRBV27 to TRBJ2-7; D possibly corresponds to TRBD2 (6 bases). This CDR3 contains 15 residues. V shed 0 bases and J shed 7 bases, with 16 bases lying between them. Germline loops: CDR1 MNHEY, CDR2 SMNVEV (reference sequence). CDR3 amino acids: CASSLSTGGLGEQYF. In nucleotides, the CDR3 is TGTGCCAGCAGTTTATCGACTGGAGGGTTGGGGGAGCAGTACTTC.

This clonotype has ten or more counts. The chain recombines TRBV10-3 with TRBJ1-2; the D is unclear. Germline CDR1 ENHRY, CDR2 SYGVKD. V shed 3 bases and J shed 0 bases, with 5 bases lying between them. This CDR3 is built from 13 residues. The CDR3 nucleotides are TGTGCCATCAGTGACGGAGCTAACTATGGCTACACCTTC. It specifies CAISDGANYGYTF.

The CDR3 protein is CASSEYRGEGTEAFF. The CDR3, as DNA: TGTGCCAGCAGTGAGTACAGGGGTGAAGGTACTGAAGCTTTCTTT. This chain connects TRBV25-1 to TRBJ1-1; 7 positions agree with TRBD1. The CDR3 runs 15 residues. V was pared by 3 bases and J by 5 bases, with 9 bases of the junction left unmatched. Germline lookup yields CDR1 MGHDK and CDR2 SYGVNS.

This clonotype was counted a few times. This chain joins TRBV12-3 or TRBV12-4 and TRBJ2-3, with TRBD1 identical over 9 bases. CDR3 length: 16 residues. After removal of 3 bases from V and 2 bases from J, the junction contained 6 bases not matched to a gene. The CDR3 DNA reads as TGTGCCAGCAGTTTTCCACAGGGGGCGCACACAGATACGCAGTATTTT. Its translation is CASSFPQGAHTDTQYF.

This chain links TRBV4-3 with TRBJ2-2, with 9 bases aligning to TRBD1. The CDR3 covers 14 residues. From germline, CDR1 is LGHNA and CDR2 YSLEER. Trimming took 8 bases from V and 6 from J; bases not matched to a gene: 7. In nucleotides, the CDR3 is TGCGCCAGCCGCCCCACAGGGGGCCCCGGGGAGCTGTTTTTT. Protein product: CASRPTGGPGELFF.

The V call is TRBV10-3, the J call TRBJ2-6; the match to TRBD2 covers 7 bases. The V gene end was trimmed by 4 bases and the J gene end by 0 bases; junction bases not matched to a gene: 0. The CDR3 runs 15 residues. CDR1 is ENHRY, CDR2 SYGVKD, per germline. The CDR3 DNA reads TGTGCCATCAGTGGCGGGAGCTCTGGGGCCAACGTCCTGACTTTC. This codes for CAISGGSSGANVLTF.

This clonotype was seen ten or more times. The V call is TRBV5-6, the J call TRBJ2-4; D is undetermined. V shed 4 bases and J shed 0 bases, with 8 bases lying between them. Germline CDR1 and CDR2: SGHDT and YYEEEE. This CDR3 has 14 residues. CDR3 loop: CASSAPVAKNIQYF. CDR3 nucleotides: TGTGCCAGCAGCGCCCCGGTAGCCAAAAACATTCAGTACTTC.

This clonotype came up a few times. J is TRBJ1-2 and V is TRBV5-1; D is unclear. The CDR3 extends over 15 amino acids. Trimming took off 5 bases at V and 2 bases at J, with 16 bases between the two ends. Germline-derived CDR1 and CDR2 are SGHRS and YFSETQ. The CDR3 loop reads CASRDGLSPNYGYTF. CDR3 DNA: TGCGCCAGCAGGGACGGACTTTCACCCAACTATGGCTACACCTTC. The full variable domain, completed using reference TRBV5-1 and TRBJ1-2, is KAGVTQTPRYLIKTRGQQVTLSCSPISGHRSVSWYQQTPGQGLQFLFEYFSETQRNKGNFPGRFSGRQFSNSRSEMNVSTLELGDSALYLCASRDGLSPNYGYTFGSGTRLTVV.

A note on this clonotype: Being one base from a much bigger clone, this may be a read error. The chain combines TRBV18 with TRBJ2-7; D ambiguous. The V gene's germline CDR1 is KGHSH and CDR2 LQKENI. The CDR3 extends over 16 amino acids. The germline V and J ends were trimmed by 0 bases and 0 bases, with 12 bases remaining between them. The CDR3 nucleotides are TGTGCCAGCTCACCACCGAGGTTGGTGGCCTCCTACGAGCAGTACTTC. Translation gives CASSPPRLVASYEQYF.

This clonotype was detected many times. The chain recombines TRBV10-3 with TRBJ2-7; tentatively, D is TRBD1 or TRBD2 (5 bases each). V shed 3 bases and J shed 0 bases, with 12 bases lying between them. CDR3 size: 15 residues. Germline assignment: CDR1 ENHRY and CDR2 SYGVKD. The CDR3 bases are TGTGCCATCAGTGAAGGGGAGAGGATCTCCTACGAGCAGTACTTC. It specifies CAISEGERISYEQYF.

This clonotype was observed at least ten times. The V and J genes are TRBV9 and TRBJ2-4; 7 nucleotides line up with TRBD1. V gave up 8 bases and J gave up 1 base; unmatched junction bases: 6. The germline V gene encodes CDR1 SGDLS and CDR2 YYNGEE. This CDR3 is built from 14 residues. The CDR3 nucleotides are TGTGCCAGTACGCCGACAGGGGCCAAAAACATTCAGTACTTC. Its protein is CASTPTGAKNIQYF.

The rearrangement links TRBV5-1 to TRBJ2-2; the D gene is possibly TRBD1 (5 bases). Per the germline V gene, CDR1 is SGHRS and CDR2 is YFSETQ. CDR3 length: 15 amino acids. V was pared by 5 bases and J by 2 bases, with 13 bases between. This CDR3 reads CASRPQGSNTGELFF. The DNA of the CDR3 is TGCGCCAGCAGGCCTCAGGGATCCAACACCGGGGAGCTGTTTTTT.